A few counts support the clone carrying this TCR beta chain. Its antigen is as yet unknown. The data stem from a study of CD8 T cells in ankylosing spondylitis. Regarding the study as a whole: The clones that were linked to disease were reported to be significantly enriched in matched synovial fluid samples from ankylosing spondylitis patients. Seemingly distinctive of ankylosing spondylitis blood was a TCR beta motif formed by eight highly homologous variants. In reactive arthritis synovial fluid and blood, some motif variants had been reported before.

Germline CDR1 and CDR2: SEHNR and FQNEAQ (reference sequence). The CDR3 covers 13 residues. V lost 1 base, J lost 12 bases, and 15 bases lay in between. Via MiXCR, TCRdb re-called the 5' RACE reads, giving one row per CDR3 protein. The table includes around 890,000 distinct CDR3 sequences, 10% to 15% detected once. The receptor was isolated from a male donor with ankylosing spondylitis. Sequenced material: blood, either unsorted or a sorted T cell fraction (not recorded which). The gene calls are TRBV7-9 and TRBJ1-1, with D possibly matching TRBD1 (5 bases). Here the CDR3 DNA reads TGTGCCAGCAGCTTAGTGCCGGACATTCGATCTTTCTTT. Its protein product is CASSLVPDIRSFF.